Listed below are T cell receptor beta chains from one sample, sequenced in a study of preoperative IRX-2 immunotherapy in early breast cancer. Sequencing was performed with immunoSEQ multiplex PCR; in TCRdb, only in-frame clones are kept and a portion is missing. This sample has about 3,600 clones; 65% to 85% occur once, and the top ten carry roughly 6%. The source was tumor tissue, collected before IRX-2 immunotherapy. These receptors all come from a human donor with breast cancer. Each CDR3 is given with its conserved first and last residue.

V	J	CDR3
TRBV11-3	TRBJ2-5	CASSWTSRGRVTQYF
TRBV12-5	TRBJ2-1	CASGWSGAPGQFF
TRBV29-1	TRBJ2-7	CSVVPYATGSSYEQYF
TRBV6-7	TRBJ2-1	CASTVDSYSSYNEQFF
TRBV6-8	TRBJ1-4	CASSDPPVNEKLFF
TRBV29-1	TRBJ1-1	CSVEVISREAFF
TRBV19	TRBJ2-1	CASSARTSGRGVFF
TRBV15	TRBJ1-2	CATSRGTGLYGYTF
TRBV19	TRBJ2-3	CASSMSRGMRTDTQYF
TRBV6-8	TRBJ1-2	CASSYSGGTGRDGYTF
TRBV11-3	TRBJ2-3	CASSSAASLSTDTQYF
TRBV6-8	TRBJ2-2	CASSPRRGLYTGELFF
TRBV6-8	TRBJ1-5	CASSPVNRGKANQPQHF
TRBV19	TRBJ2-1	CATRTSGDSYNEQFF
TRBV22-1	TRBJ2-7	CASSVDGQFYEQYF
TRBV6-8	TRBJ1-1	CASSYKGGGNTEAFF
TRBV7-1	TRBJ1-1	CASSLANRGRTEAFF
TRBV5-1	TRBJ2-3	CASSLVRLAGNTDTQYF
TRBV7-4	TRBJ1-6	CASSVAEHTGSYNSPLHF
TRBV6-8	TRBJ1-1	CASTRPGPTEAFF
TRBV6-8	TRBJ2-5	CASSQPGGETQYF
TRBV10-1	TRBJ2-5	CASSGRVGETQYF
TRBV19	TRBJ2-5	CASSIDFGTGNQETQYF
TRBV11-3	TRBJ2-1	CASSLDSGKIYNEQFF
TRBV5-1	TRBJ1-1	CASSPQTGATEAFF
TRBV6-8	TRBJ1-3	CASSRTGPGNTIYF
TRBV11-3	TRBJ2-7	CASSLGPGEASLAYEQYF
TRBV6-8	TRBJ2-7	CASKEGREWGEQYF
TRBV11-3	TRBJ2-5	CASSLVPGAGETQYF
TRBV11-3	TRBJ2-3	CASSFRGRAADTQYF
TRBV29-1	TRBJ2-3	CSVGTGITDTQYF
TRBV29-1	TRBJ1-2	CSVRDSHEGYTF
TRBV19	TRBJ2-3	CASSMYPGFPTDTQYF
TRBV12-2	TRBJ1-6	CASVQAGTRNSPLHF
TRBV11-3	TRBJ2-3	CASSAGLAGLSTDTQYF
TRBV29-1	TRBJ1-4	CSVVVGGNSEKLFF
TRBV19	TRBJ1-2	CASSLTESYGYTF
TRBV28	TRBJ2-7	CASSIISGRAPYEQYF
TRBV15	TRBJ2-1	CATSREPGSYNEQFF
TRBV19	TRBJ2-2	CASSSGAGGPTTGELFF
TRBV19	TRBJ2-1	CASSIVYNEQFF
TRBV6-8	TRBJ2-3	CASSYLTVAGGGEDTQYF
TRBV5-1	TRBJ2-1	CASRRTITSGSNEQFF
TRBV11-3	TRBJ2-1	CASSFRTSGHNEQFF
TRBV6-8	TRBJ2-1	CASTPRGGVQLKFF
TRBV7-7	TRBJ1-5	CASSLQTGGPWQPQHF
TRBV11-3	TRBJ2-1	CASSSGDSGNYNEQFF
TRBV5-1	TRBJ1-2	CASSLFSGGINGYTF
TRBV11-3	TRBJ2-5	CASSLGRQGRGTQYF
TRBV5-1	TRBJ1-1	CASSFQGVSDTEAFF
TRBV6-8	TRBJ1-2	CATNSRQGSLDGYTF
TRBV15	TRBJ2-6	CATSRDRRGSGANVLTF
TRBV12-5	TRBJ2-7	CASGRGYEQYF
TRBV28	TRBJ1-2	CASTIETRPSGYTF
TRBV19	TRBJ2-2	CASLLTSGVAGELFF
TRBV6-8	TRBJ1-2	CAIRTEDYYGYTF
TRBV18	TRBJ1-4	CASSKGQRENEKLFF